The clone carrying this TCR beta chain has at least ten counts. Its antigen is not known. This beta chain is a stray sequence in a library constructed for alpha chains; its clone size is not meaningful. The CDR3 loop spans 14 amino acids. J lost 6 bases, V lost 0 bases, and 1 base had no gene match. Germline V lookup: CDR1 KGHSH, CDR2 LQKENI. These data belong to a study of spatial heterogeneity in lung cancer. Time point noted: sample taken at primary tumor resection. The input material, whole RNA from tumor, nontumor lung or frozen PBMC, was sequenced unsorted. Study results and limitations: Circulating ubiquitous expanded tumor TCRs were observed more frequently at resection than at follow-up.

Each TCR cDNA molecule bore a unique molecular identifier. TCRdb independently ran MiXCR on the 5' RACE reads; one entry per CDR3 protein. Of 9,500 to 12,000 distinct CDR3 sequences in the sample, 6.3% were seen once. This material consisted of PBMCs, taken at surgery. The source of this sequence is a male donor with early-stage non-small cell lung cancer. V usage is TRBV18 and J usage is TRBJ2-7; TRBD1 agrees at 11 bases. The CDR3 spells CASSPPGQGGEQYF. The CDR3 nucleotides are TGTGCCAGCTCACCACCGGGACAGGGGGGCGAGCAGTACTTC.